Here is one T cell receptor beta chain with its context. As yet, its antigen is unknown. Germline CDR1 reads MNHEY; CDR2 reads SVGAGI. V was pared by 6 bases and J by 0 bases, with 12 bases between. The CDR3 extends over 15 amino acids. This sample was included in a study of cytomegalovirus exposure and HLA in healthy donors. Points from the study as a whole: It was taken for granted in presence/absence analyses that sequencing depth across donors was roughly uniform. Cytomegalovirus association was listed for approximately 160 TCR beta chains.

Primers for the PCR totalled 60 Vbeta and 13 Jbeta. Sequencing used immunoSEQ multiplex PCR; TCRdb keeps in-frame clones, though not all of them. The repertoire includes around 150,000 clones, about 78% of them detected once, and about 1.3% sits in the top ten. The rearrangement uses TRBV6-5 and TRBJ1-5; perhaps TRBD1 as D (6 bases). The TCR sequence derives from a male donor in good health and CMV-seronegative. The sequenced sample consisted of PBMCs. This CDR3 is CASRRAGASNQPQHF. CDR3 in DNA: TGTGCCAGCAGGAGGGCAGGGGCTAGCAATCAGCCCCAGCATTTT.